This T cell receptor beta chain was sequenced for a study of blood T cell repertoires in COVID-19. Participants were aged roughly 18 to 100 years from more than 20 US areas. The CDR3 sequence is 15 residues long. Germline assignment: CDR1 SGHTA and CDR2 FQGTGA. The V segment lost 5 bases and the J segment 2 bases; nucleotides outside the gene matches: 8. Assay used: immunoSEQ multiplex PCR; TCRdb lists only in-frame clones, some missing. This sample has hundreds of thousands of clones; 83% occur once, and the top ten carry 4.8%. This clonotype was sampled from a woman in her 50s who had been exposed to COVID-19. Sequencing was performed on PBMCs or T cells enriched from blood (not recorded which). The V gene is TRBV7-3, the J gene TRBJ2-5; 7 bases agree with TRBD2. CDR3 DNA: TGTGCCAGCAGCCCACGGGGGGAAAAGCAAGAGACCCAGTACTTC. Translation gives CASSPRGEKQETQYF.